The 5 T cell receptor beta chains in this list originate from one sample, sequenced in a study of cytomegalovirus exposure and HLA in healthy donors. The PCR made use of 60 Vbeta and 13 Jbeta primers. Sequencing used immunoSEQ multiplex PCR; TCRdb keeps in-frame clones, though not all of them. The sample lists about 78,000 clones; 55% to 85% were seen once. Sequenced input: PBMCs. These receptors were obtained from a woman aged 40 to 50 in good health and CMV-seropositive.

The chain links TRBV28 to TRBJ1-1; TRBD1 might be the D (5 bases). The CDR3 sequence is 13 residues long. Germline assignment: CDR1 MDHEN and CDR2 SYDVKM. Trimming removed 5 bases from V and 1 base from J, with 8 bases in between. The CDR3 reads CASSRTQNTEAFF. The CDR3, as DNA: TGTGCCAGCAGTCGGACACAGAACACTGAAGCTTTCTTT. The full variable domain, in which reference TRBV28 and TRBJ1-1 provide the parts outside the CDR3, is DVKVTQSSRYLVKRTGEKVFLECVQDMDHENMFWYRQDPGLGLRLIYFSYDVKMKEKGDIPEGYSVSREKKERFSLILESASTNQTSMYLCASSRTQNTEAFFGQGTRLTVV.

The V call is TRBV25-1, the J call TRBJ2-3; possible D gene TRBD1, 6 bases. Trimming shortened V by 6 bases and J by 3 bases, and 16 bases separated the two germline ends. Germline CDR1 is MGHDK and CDR2 is SYGVNS. The CDR3 length is 15 residues. The CDR3 sequence is CASRSPQGWTDTQYF. The DNA for the CDR3 is TGTGCCAGCAGATCCCCACAGGGTTGGACAGATACGCAGTATTTT.

The rearrangement uses TRBV5-1 and TRBJ2-7; 10 nucleotides agree with TRBD1. Trimming took 7 bases from V and 4 from J; bases not matched to a gene: 5. The CDR3 extends over 13 amino acids. Germline CDR1 is SGHRS and CDR2 is YFSETQ. CDR3: CASSGQGSYEQYF. The CDR3 region has the DNA TGCGCCAGCTCGGGACAGGGGTCGTACGAGCAGTACTTC. Drawing the rest from reference TRBV5-1 and TRBJ2-7, the complete variable domain is KAGVTQTPRYLIKTRGQQVTLSCSPISGHRSVSWYQQTPGQGLQFLFEYFSETQRNKGNFPGRFSGRQFSNSRSEMNVSTLELGDSALYLCASSGQGSYEQYFGPGTRLTVT.

The V gene is TRBV4-2, the J gene TRBJ2-5, with D tentatively TRBD2 (6 bases). The last part of the DNA fits TRBJ2-7 better; the J call may be wrong. Looked up from germline, CDR1 is LGHNA and CDR2 is YNFKEQ. The CDR3 consists of 15 residues. CDR3 protein: CASSQDLGGTYEQYF. The CDR3 nucleotides read TGTGCCAGCAGCCAAGATTTGGGCGGGACCTACGAGCAGTACTTC.

The gene calls are TRBV29-1 and TRBJ1-5; D not resolved. Germline-derived CDR1 and CDR2 are SQVTM and ANQGSEA. CDR3 size: 13 residues. V was pared by 6 bases and J by 5 bases, with 14 bases between. As DNA, the CDR3 is TGCAGCGTGCAACACAGTGGTGATCAGCCCCAGCATTTT. Its translation is CSVQHSGDQPQHF.